This TCR beta chain was profiled in a study of human T cells and chemical hapten exposure (dated by TCRdb to the early 2020s). With regard to the full study: For sensitization, 2% DPC in acetone was applied to a roughly 2 cm by roughly 2 cm area of upper inner arm skin. Patients additionally received weekly therapeutic DPC doses to the scalp throughout the approximately 25-week study period. Libraries were pooled for sequencing, and per-sample TCR yields varied mainly because of small differences in library volumes within the pool. Patch testing was done on the upper back using Finn chambers containing 0.01% DPC, and results were scored after 6 days according to International Contact Dermatitis Research Group standards. Alopecia areata with under or over 50% scalp involvement, alopecia totalis and alopecia universalis were represented in the patient cohort, which was mostly female. Around 30 alopecia patients provided blood for TCR sequencing at one to four time points (pre-sensitization, 2, 6 and 24 weeks). This study followed changes in the peripheral blood TCR repertoire in vivo during primary and secondary sensitization of alopecia patients to the hapten diphenylcyclopropenone (DPC). Blood samples were taken from patients before sensitization (week 0) and then at 2, 6 and about 24 weeks after DPC sensitization.

According to the study, the label for this sample's time point signals: pre-sensitization, week 0. What the treatment or condition label conveys for this sample: therapeutic diphenylcyclopropenone sensitization with weekly scalp DPC. At each patch-test visit, blood was drawn before the patch test was applied. Patients were considered eligible if aged 18 to 70, diagnosed with alopecia and deemed suitable for DPC therapy, and patients were excluded if pregnant. Unfractionated whole blood was collected in Tempus Blood RNA tubes, and total RNA was extracted from that blood. From cysteine to phenylalanine, the CDR3 is 16 amino acids long. The kept DNA is CDR3 alone, 48 bases in frame from the first base. For CDR1 and CDR2, the germline V gene lists ENHRY and SYGVKD. Clipping removes 6 bases from V and 3 bases from J, with 7 as the unmatched junction base count. Libraries were constructed by RACE. Data came from a NextSeq 500. During library preparation, unique molecular identifiers were attached to individual cDNA molecules so that TCRs could be counted in a quantitative, reproducible way. Each blood RNA sample was used to sequence both TCR alpha and TCR beta chains. In the source study's methods: A median of roughly 99,000 TCRs per sample was observed, with a range of about 20,000 to 750,000. V, J and CDR3 annotation of the TCR reads was performed with the Decombinator software suite. For the PS versus PT1 abundance plots, all samples were subsampled to the same number of TCRs (28,000). Expanded TCRs were defined as absent before sensitization and observed at least eight times at the 2-week time point. TCRdb handled the public reads itself, with Q25 trimming in fastp and clone calling in MiXCR, and kept productive beta chains. Rows are combined by CDR3 protein, so each entry shows the most common genes and DNA. TCRdb, not the original authors, processed these V and J calls. This sample lists 300,000 to 400,000 distinct CDR3 sequences; approximately 5.1% were detected once. The ten top clones hold approximately 2.4% of the sample.

In its sample, this clonotype was seen many times. What this receptor recognizes is not known. It has no much larger one-base neighbor in the sample; base qualities were not kept. Beyond this particular receptor, the publication reports: Compared with pre-sensitization or healthy control sets, expanded TCRs formed significantly more large CDR3 similarity clusters, which is consistent with antigen-driven responses. Repeated subsampling changed both the strength of the expansion versus patch-test correlation and the threshold at which the correlation became significant. No change with DPC sensitization was found in the number of TCRs above 1 in 1000 frequency, and no evidence of global repertoire structure alterations was found. Patch test score correlated positively with the number of PT1 expanded TCRs, reaching significance at thresholds 8, 16 and 32 but not at 4. All patients had alopecia, a presumed autoimmune disease, so their immune response might differ from that of healthy individuals.

This sequence uses TRBV10-3 and TRBJ2-1; 11 central bases correspond to TRBD2. This material consisted of whole blood, taken in connection with sensitization to the hapten diphenylcyclopropenone (DPC). The clonotype was recovered from a woman aged 45-65 years with alopecia areata. Some clones in this sample may be carry-over from other donors' samples. The DNA reads as follows: TGTGCCATCAGGGAATCCGGGACTAGCGGCTACAATGAGCAGTTCTTC. Its amino acids are CAIRESGTSGYNEQFF.